Listed below are T cell receptor beta chains from one sample, sequenced in a study of CD8 T cells in Susac syndrome. TCRdb redid the calling of the immunoSEQ multiplex PCR reads with MiXCR, one entry per CDR3 protein. The top ten clones hold roughly 0.2% of a sample with some 140,000 distinct CDR3 sequences, roughly 94% of them seen once. Sequenced: CD8+ T cells from PBMCs. The receptors derive from a human donor with Susac syndrome. CDR3s include the opening cysteine and the closing phenylalanine or tryptophan. A D gene is named only where the DNA matches it firmly. Clone size is stated in some rows and not others, as once, few, many or a class when expanded.

J,size,D,V,CDR3,DNA
TRBJ2-1,NA,NA,TRBV20-1,CSASPFSGQRSSYNEQFF,TGCAGTGCTAGCCCTTTTTCCGGGCAAAGAAGCTCCTACAATGAGCAGTTCTTC
TRBJ1-5,NA,NA,TRBV7-9,CASSQDLGDQPQHF,TGTGCCAGCAGCCAGGACCTGGGCGATCAGCCCCAGCATTTT
TRBJ2-7,NA,NA,TRBV12-3/TRBV12-4,CASSGLQGGGEQYF,TGTGCCAGCAGTGGGTTGCAGGGTGGAGGGGAGCAGTACTTC
TRBJ2-1,NA,TRBD2,TRBV3-1,CASSQVRTSYNEQFF,TGTGCCAGCAGCCAAGTGAGGACTAGCTACAATGAGCAGTTCTTC
TRBJ2-1,NA,TRBD2,TRBV11-2,CASRTQGTNYNEQFF,TGTGCCAGCAGGACCCAAGGGACTAATTACAATGAGCAGTTCTTC
TRBJ2-2,NA,NA,TRBV6-5,CASNYSPTGELFF,TGTGCCAGCAACTACAGCCCCACCGGGGAGCTGTTTTTT
TRBJ2-7,NA,TRBD2,TRBV7-9,CASSLSSGGPYEQYF,TGTGCCAGCAGCTTATCCTCGGGAGGGCCCTACGAGCAGTACTTC
TRBJ2-1,NA,NA,TRBV11-3,CASSLLLGSDGNEQFF,TGTGCCAGCAGCCTACTCTTGGGCTCCGATGGGAATGAGCAGTTCTTC
TRBJ2-3,once,TRBD2,TRBV6-5,CASSYASGRGSADTQYF,TGTGCCAGCAGTTACGCCAGCGGGAGGGGTAGCGCAGATACGCAGTATTTT
TRBJ1-2,NA,NA,TRBV27,CASGPGPGVGYTF,TGTGCCAGCGGGCCGGGACCGGGGGTAGGCTACACCTTC
TRBJ2-2,NA,NA,TRBV24-1,CATSDFPREKDDGELFF,TGTGCCACCAGTGATTTCCCCCGAGAGAAGGACGACGGGGAGCTGTTTTTT
TRBJ2-5,NA,TRBD2,TRBV5-6,CASSPGLAGATKETQYF,TGTGCCAGCAGCCCGGGACTAGCGGGAGCCACAAAAGAGACCCAGTACTTC
TRBJ2-3,NA,NA,TRBV4-1,CASSHPLLAPGVASTDTQYF,TGCGCCAGCAGCCATCCCCTATTAGCACCGGGGGTCGCTAGCACAGATACGCAGTATTTT
TRBJ2-7,few,NA,TRBV6-1,CASSPTGLEQYF,TGTGCCAGCAGCCCGACCGGGTTGGAGCAGTACTTC
TRBJ2-7,NA,NA,TRBV7-9,CASSPMDSYEQYF,TGTGCCAGCAGCCCGATGGACAGCTACGAGCAGTACTTC